A single sample is the source of the 18 T cell receptor beta chains below, sequenced in a study of OX40 agonist ivuxolimab in advanced cancers. This table comes from immunoSEQ multiplex PCR, and its TCRdb copy is limited to in-frame clones, with some not included. The table has more than 45,000 clones, less than 85% seen once. This specimen consisted of CD4+ or CD8+ T cells sorted from blood, obtained in a trial of the OX40 agonist ivuxolimab. The receptors shown here come from an adult with an advanced solid tumor such as melanoma, head and neck, liver or kidney cancer.

The chain joins TRBV9 to TRBJ2-5; D remains unclear. Germline CDR1 and CDR2: SGDLS and YYNGEE. V lost 0 bases, J lost 2 bases, and 8 bases lay in between. The CDR3 loop spans 14 amino acids. The CDR3 DNA reads TGTGCCAGCAGCGTAGTTTCGGGTCAAGAGACCCAGTACTTC. Translated, it gives CASSVVSGQETQYF.

The sample holds one count of this clone. The chain combines TRBV20-1 with TRBJ1-5; D is uncertain. Germline values: CDR1 DFQATT, CDR2 SNEGSKA (reference sequence). V was trimmed by 4 bases and J by 7 bases, leaving 8 bases between them. The CDR3 loop spans 11 amino acids. The CDR3 is CSAKKGQPQHF. CDR3 DNA sequence: TGCAGTGCTAAGAAGGGACAGCCCCAGCATTTT.

The rearrangement joins TRBV6-5 to TRBJ2-7; 7 nucleotides agree with TRBD2. The CDR3 runs 13 residues. V gave up 9 bases and J gave up 4 bases; unmatched junction bases: 9. Germline V gene sequence: CDR1 MNHEY, CDR2 SVGAGI. The CDR3 bases are TGTGCCAGTAATACGGGGGGTTTGTACGAGCAGTACTTC. The encoded protein is CASNTGGLYEQYF.

The V call is TRBV5-1, the J call TRBJ1-1, with a weak D call TRBD1 (5 bases). The V end lost 3 bases, the J end lost 4 bases, and 10 bases lay between the germline ends. This CDR3 has 13 amino acids. Germline CDR1 SGHRS, CDR2 YFSETQ. The CDR3 protein is CASSSAGGTEAFF. Here the CDR3 DNA reads TGCGCCAGCAGCTCCGCGGGGGGCACTGAAGCTTTCTTT.

J is TRBJ1-5 and V is TRBV7-2, with 8 bases identical to TRBD1. The CDR3 has 19 amino acids. V lost 1 base and J lost 0; bases outside the gene matches: 11. In germline, CDR1 is SGHTA, CDR2 FQGNSA. CDR3 nucleotide sequence: TGTGCCAGCAGCTTAGGGTCCGGGGCAGGGGGCTTTAGCAATCAGCCCCAGCATTTT. This codes for CASSLGSGAGGFSNQPQHF.

The rearrangement uses TRBV5-1 and TRBJ1-6; D remains ambiguous. This CDR3 contains 16 residues. Trimming stripped 0 bases from V and 2 bases from J, with 9 bases between. CDR1 and CDR2 (germline): SGHRS, YFSETQ. The CDR3 coding sequence is TGCGCCAGCAGCTTGGTTTTCCAGACCTATAATTCACCCCTCCACTTT. It yields the protein CASSLVFQTYNSPLHF.

The V call is TRBV5-1, the J call TRBJ1-1; D is unclear. Germline V CDR1 and CDR2: SGHRS, YFSETQ. The CDR3 consists of 14 residues. The ends were cut back, 7 bases at V and 1 base at J, with 14 bases in the middle. The CDR3 nucleotides are TGCGCCAGCCGTACCGCACCGGGGAACACTGAAGCTTTCTTT. Its protein product is CASRTAPGNTEAFF.

The chain uses TRBV7-2 and TRBJ1-2; TRBD1 is a possible D gene (5 bases). The CDR3 length is 16 residues. Germline lookup yields CDR1 SGHTA and CDR2 FQGNSA. Trimming took 5 bases from V and 2 from J, leaving 18 bases between them. This chain's CDR3 is CASSPSDRTLNYGYTF. CDR3 bases: TGTGCCAGCAGCCCGTCCGACAGAACTCTAAACTATGGCTACACCTTC.

V and J are TRBV14 and TRBJ2-1; the match to TRBD1 covers 8 bases. This CDR3 has 15 amino acids. Per the germline V gene, CDR1 is SGHDN and CDR2 is FVKESK. V trimming: 4 bases; J trimming: 4 bases; junction bases outside the gene matches: 6. The CDR3 nucleotides are TGTGCCAGCAGCCGGTGGACAGGGTCTTACAATGAGCAGTTCTTC. Amino acids: CASSRWTGSYNEQFF. The full variable domain, with the rest looked up from reference TRBV14 and TRBJ2-1, is EAGVTQFPSHSVIEKGQTVTLRCDPISGHDNLYWYRRVMGKEIKFLLHFVKESKQDESGMPNNRFLAERTGGTYSTLKVQPAELEDSGVYFCASSRWTGSYNEQFFGPGTRLTVL.

This rearrangement joins TRBV2 to TRBJ2-7; D ambiguous. The CDR3 totals 15 residues. Trimming cost V 5 bases and J 0 bases, with 14 bases left between them. Germline V gene sequence: CDR1 SNHLY, CDR2 FYNNEI. CDR3 amino acids: CASSRSGISSYEQYF. CDR3 DNA sequence: TGTGCCAGCAGTCGGTCGGGCATTAGCTCCTACGAGCAGTACTTC.

The rearrangement uses TRBV6-1 and TRBJ1-1; D call uncertain. The CDR3 length is 14 residues. CDR1 and CDR2 (germline): MNHNS, SASEGT. Trimming took off 2 bases at V and 1 base at J, with 8 bases between the two ends. For the CDR3, the DNA is TGTGCCAGCAGTGAAAGGGCTCCGAACACTGAAGCTTTCTTT. Protein: CASSERAPNTEAFF.

V usage is TRBV7-2 and J usage is TRBJ2-6; 7 bases map to TRBD1. Germline V gene data show CDR1 as SGHTA and CDR2 as FQGNSA. V shed 2 bases and J 6 bases; nucleotides not matched to a gene: 4. The CDR3 has 15 amino acids. CDR3 bases: TGTGCCAGCAGCTTAAAGGGGGCTGAGGCCAACGTCCTGACTTTC. Translating it yields CASSLKGAEANVLTF.

This clone was seen once. The rearrangement uses TRBV7-2 and TRBJ1-4; 9 positions match TRBD1. The CDR3 length is 16 residues. Germline CDR1 SGHTA, CDR2 FQGNSA. The V and J ends lost 3 bases and 8 bases, in that order; junction bases with no gene match: 10. Written as DNA, the CDR3 is TGTGCCAGCAGCTTTTTCGACAGGGGGGGTTCGGAAAAACTGTTTTTT. This gives the protein CASSFFDRGGSEKLFF.

The chain couples TRBV9 to TRBJ2-1, with 14 bases identical to TRBD2. In germline, CDR1 is SGDLS, CDR2 YYNGEE. CDR3 size: 19 residues. J gave up 0 bases and V 0 bases, and 5 bases lay outside the gene matches. The CDR3 protein is CASSVAPGTSGSSYNEQFF. In DNA form, the CDR3 reads TGTGCCAGCAGCGTAGCCCCCGGGACTAGCGGGAGCTCCTACAATGAGCAGTTCTTC.

This chain links TRBV28 with TRBJ2-3; D perhaps matches TRBD2 (5 bases). The V end lost 7 bases, the J end lost 0 bases, and 14 bases lay between the germline ends. The CDR3 contains 15 residues. The germline CDR1 and CDR2 sequences are MDHEN and SYDVKM. The CDR3 region is CASKREGLSTDTQYF. DNA for the CDR3: TGTGCCAGCAAGCGCGAGGGCCTTAGCACAGATACGCAGTATTTT. Combining the CDR3 with reference TRBV28 and TRBJ2-3 gives the whole variable domain DVKVTQSSRYLVKRTGEKVFLECVQDMDHENMFWYRQDPGLGLRLIYFSYDVKMKEKGDIPEGYSVSREKKERFSLILESASTNQTSMYLCASKREGLSTDTQYFGPGTRLTVL.

The rearrangement uses TRBV10-3 and TRBJ1-1; the D gene is possibly TRBD1 (5 bases). CDR3 size: 13 residues. In germline, CDR1 is ENHRY, CDR2 SYGVKD. V was shortened by 5 bases and J by 4 bases, with 11 bases between the two germline ends. CDR3 sequence (DNA): TGTGCCATCAGTCGGGACCTCGGCACTGAAGCTTTCTTT. Translated, it gives CAISRDLGTEAFF.

The chain employs TRBV15 and TRBJ1-4, with a tentative D call TRBD1 (6 bases). This CDR3 has 15 amino acids. Germline V gives CDR1 LNHNV, CDR2 YYDKDF (reference sequence). The ends were cut back, 6 bases at V and 0 bases at J, with 11 bases in the middle. CDR3 amino acids: CATSRQATTNEKLFF. The CDR3 DNA follows: TGTGCCACCAGTCGACAGGCGACAACTAATGAAAAACTGTTTTTT. The full variable domain, rest sourced from reference TRBV15 and TRBJ1-4, is DAMVIQNPRYQVTQFGKPVTLSCSQTLNHNVMYWYQQKSSQAPKLLFHYYDKDFNNEADTPDNFQSRRPNTSFCFLDIRSPGLGDTAMYLCATSRQATTNEKLFFGSGTQLSVL.

This clone was detected only once. The rearrangement uses TRBV7-8 and TRBJ2-1, with 10 bases identical to TRBD1. This CDR3 has 15 amino acids. With 2 bases clipped from V and 8 bases from J, the junction kept 6 bases outside the gene matches. Germline assignment: CDR1 SGHVS and CDR2 FQNEAQ. The DNA of the CDR3 is TGTGCCAGCAGCTTATTCCCGACAGGGGGCGATGAGCAGTTCTTC. This translates into CASSLFPTGGDEQFF. Together with reference TRBV7-8 and TRBJ2-1, the CDR3 gives the full variable domain: GAGVSQSPRYKVAKRGQDVALRCDPISGHVSLFWYQQALGQGPEFLTYFQNEAQLDKSGLPSDRFFAERPEGSVSTLKIQRTQQEDSAVYLCASSLFPTGGDEQFFGPGTRLTVL.